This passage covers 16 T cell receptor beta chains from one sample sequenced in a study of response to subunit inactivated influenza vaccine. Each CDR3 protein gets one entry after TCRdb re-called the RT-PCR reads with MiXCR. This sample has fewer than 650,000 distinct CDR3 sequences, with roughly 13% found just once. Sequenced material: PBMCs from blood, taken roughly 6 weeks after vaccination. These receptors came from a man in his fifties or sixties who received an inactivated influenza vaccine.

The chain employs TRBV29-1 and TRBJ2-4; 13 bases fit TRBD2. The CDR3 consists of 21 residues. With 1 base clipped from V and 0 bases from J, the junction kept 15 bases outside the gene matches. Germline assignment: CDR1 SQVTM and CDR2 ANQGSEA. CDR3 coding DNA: TGCAGCGTTGAAGCAAGTCCCGGACTAGCGGGAGTCCCCCGAGCCAAAAACATTCAGTACTTC. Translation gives CSVEASPGLAGVPRAKNIQYF.

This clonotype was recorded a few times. CDR3 in DNA: TGTGCCAGCAGCCGCTTAGACTACAATGAGCAGTTCTTC. Translating it yields CASSRLDYNEQFF. V and J are TRBV4-2 and TRBJ2-1; D gene unclear. The CDR3 has 13 residues. The V gene lost 4 bases and the J gene lost 3 bases, with 7 bases spanning the gap. Germline V gene lookup returns CDR1 LGHNA and CDR2 YNFKEQ.

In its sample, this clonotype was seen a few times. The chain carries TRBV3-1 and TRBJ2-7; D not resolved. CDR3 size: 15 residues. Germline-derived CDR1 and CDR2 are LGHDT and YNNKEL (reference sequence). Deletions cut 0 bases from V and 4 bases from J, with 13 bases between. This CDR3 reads CASSQEVPSLYEQYF. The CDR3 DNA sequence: TGTGCCAGCAGCCAAGAGGTGCCGAGTCTTTACGAGCAGTACTTC.

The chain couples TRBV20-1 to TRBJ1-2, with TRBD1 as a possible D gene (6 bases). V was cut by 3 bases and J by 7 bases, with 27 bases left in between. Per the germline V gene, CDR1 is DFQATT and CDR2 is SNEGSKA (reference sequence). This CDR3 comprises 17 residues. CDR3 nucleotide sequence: TGCAGTGCTAGTAGTATACTAGTCAGGGGCTACGTGGGTGGCTACACCTTC. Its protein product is CSASSILVRGYVGGYTF.

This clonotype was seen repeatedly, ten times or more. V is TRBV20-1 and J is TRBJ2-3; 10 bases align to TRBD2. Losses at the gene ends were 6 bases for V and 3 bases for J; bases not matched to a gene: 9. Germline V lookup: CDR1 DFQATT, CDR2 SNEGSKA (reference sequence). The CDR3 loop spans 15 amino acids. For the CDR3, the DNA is TGCAGTGCCAGTCTAGCGGGAGATGGGACAGATACGCAGTATTTT. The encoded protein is CSASLAGDGTDTQYF.

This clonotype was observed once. The CDR3 region is CASSHAMGPRGYGYTF. Here the CDR3 DNA reads TGCGCCAGCAGCCACGCAATGGGGCCCCGGGGCTATGGCTACACCTTC. The chain joins TRBV4-3 to TRBJ1-2, with D perhaps matching TRBD1 (5 bases). The V gene lost 3 bases and the J gene lost 4 bases, with 18 bases spanning the gap. This CDR3 contains 16 residues. Germline values: CDR1 LGHNA, CDR2 YSLEER.

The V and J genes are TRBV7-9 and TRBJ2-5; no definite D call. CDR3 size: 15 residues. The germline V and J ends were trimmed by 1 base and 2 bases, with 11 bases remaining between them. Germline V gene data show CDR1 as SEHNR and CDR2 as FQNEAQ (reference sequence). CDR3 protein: CASSLGFGIQETQYF. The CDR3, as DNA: TGTGCCAGCAGCTTAGGTTTCGGAATACAAGAGACCCAGTACTTC.

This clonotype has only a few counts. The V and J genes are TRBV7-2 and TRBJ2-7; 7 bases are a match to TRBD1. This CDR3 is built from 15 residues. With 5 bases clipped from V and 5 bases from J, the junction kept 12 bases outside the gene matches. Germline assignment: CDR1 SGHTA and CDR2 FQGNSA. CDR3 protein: CASSTRQGLGNEQYF. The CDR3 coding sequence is TGTGCCAGCAGCACCCGACAGGGCTTGGGAAACGAGCAGTACTTC. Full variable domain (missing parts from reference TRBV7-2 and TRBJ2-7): GAGVSQSPSNKVTEKGKDVELRCDPISGHTALYWYRQSLGQGLEFLIYFQGNSAPDKSGLPSDRFSAERTGGSVSTLTIQRTQQEDSAVYLCASSTRQGLGNEQYFGPGTRLTVT.

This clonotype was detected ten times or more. CDR3 protein: CASGPLSYNEQFF. The CDR3, as DNA: TGTGCCAGCGGTCCCCTCTCCTACAATGAGCAGTTCTTC. V is TRBV7-7 and J is TRBJ2-1; D call uncertain. This CDR3 has 13 amino acids. Trimming took 8 bases from V and 0 from J, leaving 8 bases between them. Germline-derived CDR1 and CDR2 are SSHAT and FNYEAQ (reference sequence).

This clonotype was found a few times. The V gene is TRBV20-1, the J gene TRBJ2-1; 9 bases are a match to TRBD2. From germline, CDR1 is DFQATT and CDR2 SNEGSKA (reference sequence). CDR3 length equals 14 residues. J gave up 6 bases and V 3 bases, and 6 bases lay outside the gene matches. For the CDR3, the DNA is TGCAGTGCTAGCCCGGGACTAGCACCCAATGAGCAGTTCTTC. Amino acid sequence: CSASPGLAPNEQFF.

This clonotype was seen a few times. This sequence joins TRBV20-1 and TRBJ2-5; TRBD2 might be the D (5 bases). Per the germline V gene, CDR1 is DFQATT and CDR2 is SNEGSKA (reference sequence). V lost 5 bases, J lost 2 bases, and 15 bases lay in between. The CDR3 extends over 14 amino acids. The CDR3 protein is CSALGDTGQETQYF. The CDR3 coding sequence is TGCAGTGCTCTCGGGGATACTGGGCAAGAGACCCAGTACTTC.

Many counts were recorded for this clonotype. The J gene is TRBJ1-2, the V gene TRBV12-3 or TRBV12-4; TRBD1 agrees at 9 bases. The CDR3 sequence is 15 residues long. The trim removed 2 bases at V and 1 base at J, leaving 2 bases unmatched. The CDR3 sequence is CASSLHRGRNYGYTF. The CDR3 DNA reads TGTGCCAGCAGTTTACACAGGGGGCGTAACTATGGCTACACCTTC.

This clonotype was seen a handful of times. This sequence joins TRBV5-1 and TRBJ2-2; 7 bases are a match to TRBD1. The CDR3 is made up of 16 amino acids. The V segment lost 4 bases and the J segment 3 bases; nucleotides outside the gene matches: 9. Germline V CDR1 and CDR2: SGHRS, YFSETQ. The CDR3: CASSDRAFSDTGELFF. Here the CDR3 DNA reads TGCGCCAGCAGCGACAGGGCTTTCTCTGACACCGGGGAGCTGTTTTTT.

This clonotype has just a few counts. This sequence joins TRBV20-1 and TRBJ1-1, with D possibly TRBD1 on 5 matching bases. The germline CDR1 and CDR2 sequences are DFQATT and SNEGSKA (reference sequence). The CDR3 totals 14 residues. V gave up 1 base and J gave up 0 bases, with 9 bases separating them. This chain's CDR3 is CSARVGQVNTEAFF. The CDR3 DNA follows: TGCAGTGCTAGAGTCGGACAAGTGAACACTGAAGCTTTCTTT.

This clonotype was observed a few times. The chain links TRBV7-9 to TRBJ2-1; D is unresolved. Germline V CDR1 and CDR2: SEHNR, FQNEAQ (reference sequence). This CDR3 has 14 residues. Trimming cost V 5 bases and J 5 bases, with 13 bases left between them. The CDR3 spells CASSPSTTNNEQFF. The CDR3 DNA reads TGTGCCAGCAGCCCCAGCACAACTAACAATGAGCAGTTCTTC.

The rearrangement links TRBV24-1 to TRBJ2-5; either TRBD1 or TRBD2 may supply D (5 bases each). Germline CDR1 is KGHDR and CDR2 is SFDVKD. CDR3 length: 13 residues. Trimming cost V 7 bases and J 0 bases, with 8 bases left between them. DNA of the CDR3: TGTGCCACCAGCGGGACGTACCAAGAGACCCAGTACTTC. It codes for CATSGTYQETQYF.